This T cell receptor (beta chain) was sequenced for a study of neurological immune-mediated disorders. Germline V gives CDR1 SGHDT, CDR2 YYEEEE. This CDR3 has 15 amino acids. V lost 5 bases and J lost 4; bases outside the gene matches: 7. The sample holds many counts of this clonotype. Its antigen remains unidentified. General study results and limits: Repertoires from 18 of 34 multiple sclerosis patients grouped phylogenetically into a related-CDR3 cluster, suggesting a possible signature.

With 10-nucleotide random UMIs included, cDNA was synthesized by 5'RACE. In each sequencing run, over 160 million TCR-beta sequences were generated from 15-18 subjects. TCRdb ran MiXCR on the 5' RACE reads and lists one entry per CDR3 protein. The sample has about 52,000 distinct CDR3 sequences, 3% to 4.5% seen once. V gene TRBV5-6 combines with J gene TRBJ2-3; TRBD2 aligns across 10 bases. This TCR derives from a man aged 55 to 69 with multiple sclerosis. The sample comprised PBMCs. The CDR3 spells CASSQRGGTPDTQYF. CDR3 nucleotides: TGTGCCAGCAGTCAGCGGGGGGGGACGCCAGATACGCAGTATTTT.